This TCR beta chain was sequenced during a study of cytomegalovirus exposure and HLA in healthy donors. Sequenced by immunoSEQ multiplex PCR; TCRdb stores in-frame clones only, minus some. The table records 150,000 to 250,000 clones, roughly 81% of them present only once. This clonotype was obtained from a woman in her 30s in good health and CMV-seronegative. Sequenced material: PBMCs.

CDR3 DNA sequence: TGCAGCGTTGGGGGACAGGGGGTAGAGCCCCAGCATTTT. Translation gives CSVGGQGVEPQHF. The rearrangement uses TRBV29-1 and TRBJ1-5; 11 nucleotides match TRBD1. The CDR3 contains 13 residues. Trimming cost V 4 bases and J 8 bases; bases outside gene matches: 4. Germline lookup yields CDR1 SQVTM and CDR2 ANQGSEA.